What follows are 26 T cell receptor beta chains derived from one specimen sequenced in a study of vaccination and CD4 T cells after COVID-19. These receptors have no known antigen. Cultured CD4+ T-cell DNA underwent Oncomine TCR Beta short-read sequencing. TCRdb reprocessed the PCR reads with MiXCR, giving one entry per CDR3 protein. The repertoire consists of more than 7,500 distinct CDR3 sequences, with about 60% occurring once and the leading ten covering roughly 7.6%. The treatment here: roughly 10-day PBMC culture with coronavirus spike peptide pools or control peptides (ViraFEST assay). The sequenced material came from CD4+ T cells from blood, cultured in vitro. The receptor set was obtained from a human donor who had recovered from COVID-19.

The V gene is TRBV6-5, the J gene TRBJ1-2; maybe TRBD1 (5 bases). CDR1 is MNHEY, CDR2 SVGAGI, per germline. The V gene lost 0 bases and the J gene lost 7 bases, with 12 bases spanning the gap. This CDR3 region has 14 residues. The CDR3, as DNA: TGTGCCAGCAGTTACTCGGCAGGGAACGGTGGCTACACCTTC. This codes for CASSYSAGNGGYTF.

This rearrangement joins TRBV19 to TRBJ2-7; TRBD1 agrees at 9 bases. V lost 5 bases to trimming and J lost 5 bases; unmatched junction nucleotides: 13. Germline CDR1 and CDR2: LNHDA and SQIVND (reference sequence). This CDR3 has 16 residues. The CDR3 reads CASSGAAGTGRDEQYF. The CDR3, as DNA: TGTGCCAGTAGTGGGGCCGCCGGGACAGGGAGGGACGAGCAGTACTTC.

This clonotype was seen a few times. The rearrangement joins TRBV4-1 to TRBJ2-7; 8 bases match TRBD1. The CDR3 loop spans 15 amino acids. Germline values: CDR1 MGHRA, CDR2 YSYEKL. With 0 bases clipped from V and 0 bases from J, the junction kept 1 base outside the gene matches. The CDR3 protein is CASSQEDRASYEQYF. As DNA, the CDR3 is TGCGCCAGCAGCCAAGAGGACAGGGCCTCCTACGAGCAGTACTTC.

The chain joins TRBV6-1 to TRBJ1-2, with D unresolved. The CDR3 length is 11 residues. Trimming removed 3 bases at V and 6 bases at J, with 5 bases between. CDR1 is MNHNS, CDR2 SASEGT, per germline. CDR3 nucleotides: TGTGCCAGCAGTGAGCTGGATGGCTACACCTTC. This encodes CASSELDGYTF.

The chain uses TRBV7-2 and TRBJ1-4, with D possibly being TRBD1 (6 bases). This CDR3 is 14 amino acids long. Germline assignment: CDR1 SGHTA and CDR2 FQGNSA. V was clipped by 4 bases and J by 8 bases, with 14 bases between them. The CDR3 region has the DNA TGTGCCAGCAGCTCACAGGGAGGTGGCGAAAAACTGTTTTTT. Amino acid sequence: CASSSQGGGEKLFF.

The J gene is TRBJ2-5, the V gene TRBV7-2; the D gene is possibly TRBD2 (6 bases). Germline CDR1 reads SGHTA; CDR2 reads FQGNSA. The CDR3 is 15 amino acids. With 1 base removed from V and 5 bases from J, the gap between germline ends came to 14 bases. CDR3 bases: TGTGCCAGCAGCTTAGGGGGGGACGGGACGGAGACCCAGTACTTC. Its protein is CASSLGGDGTETQYF.

The chain carries TRBV20-1 and TRBJ1-2, with 10 bases identical to TRBD1. The V and J ends lost 5 bases and 8 bases, in that order; junction bases with no gene match: 5. Germline lookup yields CDR1 DFQATT and CDR2 SNEGSKA (reference sequence). The CDR3 runs 12 residues. The CDR3 here is CSAQTGGEGYTF. The CDR3 nucleotides read TGCAGTGCTCAGACAGGGGGCGAAGGCTACACCTTC.

This clonotype has just a few counts. This rearrangement joins TRBV6-1 to TRBJ1-5; TRBD1 might be the D (5 bases). V was pared by 4 bases and J by 4 bases, with 8 bases between. The V gene's germline CDR1 is MNHNS and CDR2 SASEGT. This CDR3 spans 13 amino acids. The CDR3 coding sequence is TGTGCCAGCAGTGGACAGCAGAATCAGCCCCAGCATTTT. Translating it yields CASSGQQNQPQHF.

This chain joins TRBV2 and TRBJ2-3; 10 bases align to TRBD2. V gave up 3 bases and J gave up 11 bases; unmatched junction bases: 8. CDR1 and CDR2 (germline): SNHLY, FYNNEI. The CDR3 runs to 14 residues. CDR3 sequence: CASSEMSGGAKQYF. In nucleotides, the CDR3 is TGTGCCAGCAGTGAGATGAGCGGGGGGGCCAAGCAGTATTTT.

The DNA of the CDR3 is TGTGCCAGCAGTGATGGGGAGGAGGGGAACAGCTTTAGCACAGATACGCAGTATTTT. Translated: CASSDGEEGNSFSTDTQYF. V and J are TRBV25-1 and TRBJ2-3, with D possibly TRBD2 on 6 matching bases. This CDR3 spans 19 amino acids. CDR1 is MGHDK, CDR2 SYGVNS, per germline. Trimming left V 3 bases short and J 0 bases short, with 22 bases between. Based on the CDR3 plus reference TRBV25-1 and TRBJ2-3, the full variable domain is EADIYQTPRYLVIGTGKKITLECSQTMGHDKMYWYQQDPGMELHLIHYSYGVNSTEKGDLSSESTVSRIRTEHFPLTLESARPSHTSQYLCASSDGEEGNSFSTDTQYFGPGTRLTVL.

V and J are TRBV19 and TRBJ2-1, with D maybe TRBD2 (5 bases). This CDR3 comprises 16 residues. With 4 bases removed from V and 6 bases from J, the gap between germline ends came to 19 bases. Germline CDR1 LNHDA, CDR2 SQIVND (reference sequence). CDR3 coding DNA: TGTGCCAGTAGTAGTAAGGACGGCTACGCGGGCAATGAGCAGTTCTTC. This encodes CASSSKDGYAGNEQFF.

This clonotype was observed a handful of times. This chain links TRBV30 with TRBJ1-6; D unclear. In germline, CDR1 is GTSNPN, CDR2 SVGIG (reference sequence). The CDR3 is 12 residues long. V shed 4 bases and J shed 11 bases, with 12 bases lying between them. This chain's CDR3 is CAWMIRNPPLHF. CDR3 DNA: TGTGCCTGGATGATCCGGAATCCACCCCTCCACTTT.

The chain has TRBV29-1 and TRBJ2-1, with D tentatively TRBD1 (5 bases). Looked up from germline, CDR1 is SQVTM and CDR2 is ANQGSEA. This CDR3 has 11 amino acids. Trimming shortened V by 7 bases and J by 15 bases, and 19 bases separated the two germline ends. The CDR3 loop reads CSADPQGMGFF. DNA for the CDR3: TGCAGCGCGGACCCCCAGGGTATGGGGTTCTTC.

This rearrangement joins TRBV2 to TRBJ2-7; 10 bases fit TRBD1. CDR1 is SNHLY, CDR2 FYNNEI, per germline. Trimming took 6 bases from V and 7 from J; bases not matched to a gene: 9. This CDR3 has 14 residues. DNA of the CDR3: TGTGCCAGCAGATTTTCAGGGGGACAGGGGGAGCAGTACTTC. Translation gives CASRFSGGQGEQYF.

This clonotype was counted once. This sequence joins TRBV5-4 and TRBJ1-2; a weak D match, TRBD1 (5 bases). CDR1 is SGHNT and CDR2 is YYREEE in the germline V gene (reference sequence). This CDR3 has 14 residues. Trimming left V 7 bases short and J 12 bases short, with 25 bases between. The DNA for the CDR3 is TGTGCCAGCTCTTCGCGGGGGGGTAGGGGTCACGACACCTTC. As protein: CASSSRGGRGHDTF.

The chain uses TRBV6-1 and TRBJ1-5, with D hard to call. The CDR3 is 14 residues long. V dropped 4 bases and J dropped 0 bases, with 7 bases sitting between them. Germline loops: CDR1 MNHNS, CDR2 SASEGT. CDR3 nucleotide sequence: TGTGCCAGCAGTGCACTTTATAGCAATCAGCCCCAGCATTTT. Its translation: CASSALYSNQPQHF.

The chain joins TRBV6-1 to TRBJ2-1; 8 positions match TRBD2. This CDR3 spans 13 amino acids. Trimming cost V 9 bases and J 3 bases; bases outside gene matches: 4. Germline CDR1 MNHNS, CDR2 SASEGT. CDR3 coding DNA: TGTGCCAGTATACTAGCGGTCTACAATGAGCAGTTCTTC. Translation: CASILAVYNEQFF.

This sequence joins TRBV5-1 and TRBJ2-7, with D tentatively TRBD1 (5 bases). CDR3 length: 13 amino acids. Trimming left V 4 bases short and J 2 bases short, with 10 bases between. Per germline, CDR1 SGHRS and CDR2 YFSETQ. The CDR3 sequence is CASSLRQTYEQYF. The CDR3, as DNA: TGCGCCAGCAGCCTTCGACAGACCTACGAGCAGTACTTC.

This chain connects TRBV20-1 to TRBJ2-1; 11 bases map to TRBD2. Germline CDR1 is DFQATT and CDR2 is SNEGSKA (reference sequence). Losses at the gene ends were 1 base for V and 5 bases for J; bases not matched to a gene: 7. The length of the CDR3 is 16 residues. The CDR3 is CSARVPSGGNNNEQFF. As DNA, the CDR3 is TGCAGTGCTAGAGTTCCTAGCGGGGGGAATAACAATGAGCAGTTCTTC.

This clonotype was detected only a few times. The V call is TRBV6-1, the J call TRBJ1-2, with D perhaps TRBD1 (6 bases). The CDR3 runs to 15 residues. Germline CDR1 MNHNS, CDR2 SASEGT. With 0 bases removed from V and 6 bases from J, the gap between germline ends came to 14 bases. CDR3 protein: CASSEASYRTDGYTF. CDR3 nucleotide sequence: TGTGCCAGCAGTGAAGCGTCCTATAGGACAGATGGCTACACCTTC.

J is TRBJ1-5 and V is TRBV6-1, with D possibly TRBD1 on 5 matching bases. Trimming took off 8 bases at V and 1 base at J, with 15 bases between the two ends. The CDR3 covers 15 residues. Germline V gene data show CDR1 as MNHNS and CDR2 as SASEGT. The CDR3 is CASALGRSSNQPQHF. The CDR3 DNA sequence: TGTGCCAGCGCCCTGGGGCGGTCAAGCAATCAGCCCCAGCATTTT.

This chain joins TRBV2 and TRBJ2-3; 7 positions match TRBD1. The CDR3 is 14 residues long. Germline CDR1 SNHLY, CDR2 FYNNEI. V was pared by 8 bases and J by 0 bases, with 5 bases of the junction left unmatched. CDR3 loop: CASVKGASTDTQYF. The CDR3 DNA is TGTGCCAGCGTTAAGGGGGCTAGCACAGATACGCAGTATTTT. Variable domain in full (rest from reference TRBV2 and TRBJ2-3): EPEVTQTPSHQVTQMGQEVILRCVPISNHLYFYWYRQILGQKVEFLVSFYNNEISEKSEIFDDQFSVERPDGSNFTLKIRSTKLEDSAMYFCASVKGASTDTQYFGPGTRLTVL.

The CDR3 DNA sequence: TGTGCCAGCAGTTCAGAAATAGGGGGGTTGAGGGCCCAGTACTTC. As protein: CASSSEIGGLRAQYF. This chain uses TRBV27 with TRBJ2-5; D might be TRBD1 or TRBD2, each matching 6 bases. Germline values: CDR1 MNHEY, CDR2 SMNVEV (reference sequence). Trimming stripped 4 bases from V and 9 bases from J, with 21 bases between. The CDR3 has 15 amino acids.

The chain combines TRBV20-1 with TRBJ1-6; D uncertain. V was pared by 4 bases and J by 3 bases, with 10 bases between. This CDR3 is 14 amino acids long. The germline V gene has CDR1 DFQATT and CDR2 SNEGSKA (reference sequence). DNA of the CDR3: TGCAGTGCTAAGGACGGTGGCTATAATTCACCCCTCCACTTT. Protein product: CSAKDGGYNSPLHF.

Here the CDR3 DNA reads TGCGCCAGCAGCTACTCAGGGACAGGTGAATCCTACGAGCAGTACTTC. Protein: CASSYSGTGESYEQYF. The chain couples TRBV4-3 to TRBJ2-7, with 8 nucleotides matching TRBD1. The CDR3 has 16 residues. After removal of 5 bases from V and 1 base from J, the junction contained 10 bases not matched to a gene. The germline V gene encodes CDR1 LGHNA and CDR2 YSLEER.

The chain couples TRBV7-2 to TRBJ1-2, with 7 positions matching TRBD1. The J segment lost 4 bases and the V segment lost 7 bases, leaving 12 bases of the junction unmatched. This CDR3 is built from 15 residues. Looked up from germline, CDR1 is SGHTA and CDR2 is FQGNSA. The CDR3 loop is CASTKQGRMSYGYTF. CDR3 nucleotide sequence: TGTGCCAGCACAAAACAGGGGAGAATGAGCTATGGCTACACCTTC.